This is a list of T cell receptor beta chains from one sample in a study of CD8 T cells in Susac syndrome. One entry per CDR3 protein, called by TCRdb with MiXCR from the immunoSEQ multiplex PCR reads. Among roughly 200,000 distinct CDR3 sequences listed, roughly 96% were seen once. The specimen was CD8+ T cells from PBMCs. The receptors derive from a human donor with multiple sclerosis. The CDR3 runs from the conserved cysteine through the conserved F or W. The order of the fields is J gene, V gene, clone size, D gene, CDR3 protein, CDR3 DNA. The D gene is left open where the match is weak. Size is omitted from some rows. Given values are once, few, many or a class for expanded clones.

TRBJ2-7 TRBV7-9 NA TRBD2 CASSSPTSSNSYEQYF TGTGCCAGCAGCTCACCGACTAGCTCTAACTCCTACGAGCAGTACTTC
TRBJ2-7 TRBV11-2 NA NA CASSLGAVDYEQYF TGTGCCAGCAGCTTAGGGGCAGTGGACTACGAGCAGTACTTC
TRBJ2-5 TRBV20-1 NA NA CSARDLRGSGRETQYF TGCAGTGCTAGAGATTTAAGGGGGTCGGGCCGGGAGACCCAGTACTTC
TRBJ1-1 TRBV27 NA NA CASSWAQGVTEAFF TGTGCCAGCAGTTGGGCGCAGGGAGTCACTGAAGCTTTCTTT
TRBJ2-1 TRBV9 NA TRBD2 CAASSGIHNEQFF TGTGCCGCAAGCAGCGGGATCCACAATGAGCAGTTCTTC
TRBJ1-4 TRBV20-1 NA TRBD1 CSARPGQATNEKLFF TGCAGTGCTAGGCCGGGACAGGCAACTAATGAAAAACTGTTTTTT
TRBJ2-1 TRBV7-3 NA NA CASSLMGAEAEQFF TGTGCCAGCAGCCTTATGGGGGCGGAGGCTGAGCAGTTCTTC
TRBJ2-7 TRBV15 NA NA CATSREYEQYF TGTGCCACCAGCAGGGAATACGAGCAGTACTTC
TRBJ2-1 TRBV11-2 NA NA CASSDSEQFF TGTGCCAGCAGCGACTCAGAGCAGTTCTTC
TRBJ2-3 TRBV6-5 NA TRBD2 CASSYSSGGGTDTQYF TGTGCCAGCAGTTACTCTAGCGGGGGCGGCACAGATACGCAGTATTTT
TRBJ2-7 TRBV27 NA NA CASSLVSGIDEQYF TGTGCCAGCAGTTTAGTCTCAGGGATTGACGAGCAGTACTTC
TRBJ2-3 TRBV11-2 NA TRBD2 CASSLGAGLTDTQYF TGTGCCAGCAGCTTAGGAGCGGGACTCACAGATACGCAGTATTTT
TRBJ2-7 TRBV15 NA NA CATSRGDDRRAYF TGTGCCACCAGCAGAGGGGACGACCGCAGGGCCTACTTC
TRBJ1-1 TRBV29-1 NA NA CSVFPQGLGEAFF TGCAGCGTTTTTCCACAGGGTTTAGGTGAAGCTTTCTTT
TRBJ2-3 TRBV7-9 NA TRBD2 CASSQLTSGSSTDTQYF TGTGCCAGCAGCCAACTGACTAGCGGGAGTAGCACAGATACGCAGTATTTT
TRBJ1-1 TRBV29-1 NA NA CSAVTGRTEAFF TGCAGCGCCGTGACAGGAAGAACTGAAGCTTTCTTT
TRBJ2-2 TRBV30 NA NA CAWSVIPTPNTGELFF TGTGCCTGGAGTGTAATCCCGACACCAAACACCGGGGAGCTGTTTTTT
TRBJ2-1 TRBV28 NA TRBD1 CASSHPSRPGTGIYNEQFF TGTGCCAGCAGTCACCCCAGTCGTCCCGGGACAGGGATCTACAATGAGCAGTTCTTC
TRBJ2-5 TRBV4-1 NA TRBD2 CASSQEETSGRYWETQYF TGCGCCAGCAGCCAAGAGGAGACTAGCGGGAGGTATTGGGAGACCCAGTACTTC
TRBJ2-1 TRBV5-1 NA NA CASSLDRPGISEQFF TGCGCCAGCAGCTTAGACAGGCCGGGGATTAGTGAGCAGTTCTTC
TRBJ2-6 TRBV29-1 NA TRBD1 CSVESGGSGANVLTF TGCAGCGTCGAATCAGGGGGCTCTGGGGCCAACGTCCTGACTTTC
TRBJ2-1 TRBV2 NA TRBD2 CASSADIGTMQFF TGTGCCAGCAGTGCCGATATCGGGACTATGCAGTTCTTC
TRBJ1-1 TRBV29-1 once NA CSVPYIAGVTEAFF TGCAGCGTCCCTTACATCGCCGGGGTCACTGAAGCTTTCTTT
TRBJ1-2 TRBV27 NA TRBD1 CASSKSRDRVLGYGYTF TGTGCCAGCAGTAAGTCCCGGGACAGGGTCCTTGGCTATGGCTACACCTTC
TRBJ2-2 TRBV7-9 once TRBD1 CASSGGQGWTGELFF TGTGCCAGCAGCGGGGGACAGGGGTGGACCGGGGAGCTGTTTTTT
TRBJ2-4 TRBV3-1 NA TRBD1 CASSRGQGAKNIQYF TGTGCCAGCAGCCGTGGACAGGGCGCCAAAAACATTCAGTACTTC
TRBJ2-1 TRBV30 NA NA CAWRLGYNEQFF TGTGCCTGGAGACTAGGGTACAATGAGCAGTTCTTC
TRBJ1-1 TRBV12-3/TRBV12-4 NA NA CASSHTGDAFF TGTGCCAGCAGCCACACCGGGGACGCTTTCTTT
TRBJ1-5 TRBV28 NA TRBD1 CASVEDRRYISNQPQHF TGTGCCAGCGTCGAGGACAGGAGATACATTAGCAATCAGCCCCAGCATTTT
TRBJ2-7 TRBV27 NA NA CASSFSWGTSYEQYF TGTGCCAGCAGTTTCTCGTGGGGTACCTCCTACGAGCAGTACTTC
TRBJ1-2 TRBV12-3/TRBV12-4 NA TRBD1 CASRGDSLNYGYTF TGTGCCAGCAGGGGGGACAGCCTTAACTATGGCTACACCTTC
TRBJ2-7 TRBV29-1 NA NA CSVEWGAPSYEQYF TGCAGCGTTGAATGGGGTGCCCCCTCCTACGAGCAGTACTTC
TRBJ1-1 TRBV28 NA TRBD1 CASSLVGGSGEAFF TGTGCCAGCAGTTTGGTAGGGGGCAGCGGTGAAGCTTTCTTT
TRBJ2-1 TRBV12-3/TRBV12-4 NA TRBD2 CASSPGLAGRNEQFF TGTGCCAGCAGCCCGGGACTAGCGGGACGGAATGAGCAGTTCTTC
TRBJ2-3 TRBV9 NA TRBD2 CASSVDGAGGTDTQYF TGTGCCAGCAGCGTAGACGGAGCGGGAGGCACAGATACGCAGTATTTT
TRBJ1-2 TRBV15 once TRBD1 CATSRVPQGSDYGYTF TGTGCCACCAGCAGAGTCCCACAGGGGAGTGACTATGGCTACACCTTC
TRBJ1-1 TRBV7-9 few NA CASSLVATEAFF TGTGCCAGCAGCTTAGTGGCCACTGAAGCTTTCTTT
TRBJ2-7 TRBV5-6 NA TRBD1 CASSAGTGWFYEQYF TGTGCCAGCAGCGCCGGGACAGGGTGGTTCTACGAGCAGTACTTC